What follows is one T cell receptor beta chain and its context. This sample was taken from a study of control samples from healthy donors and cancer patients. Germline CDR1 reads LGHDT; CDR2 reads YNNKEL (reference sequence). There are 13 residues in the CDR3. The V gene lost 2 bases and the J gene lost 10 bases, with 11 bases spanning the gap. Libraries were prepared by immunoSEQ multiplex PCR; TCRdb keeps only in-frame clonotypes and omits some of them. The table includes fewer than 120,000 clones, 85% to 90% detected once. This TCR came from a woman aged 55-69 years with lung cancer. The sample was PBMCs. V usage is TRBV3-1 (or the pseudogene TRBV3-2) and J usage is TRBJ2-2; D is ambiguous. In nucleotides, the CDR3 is TGTGCCAGCAGCCAACAAACACTGGAGGAGCTGTTTTTT. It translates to CASSQQTLEELFF.